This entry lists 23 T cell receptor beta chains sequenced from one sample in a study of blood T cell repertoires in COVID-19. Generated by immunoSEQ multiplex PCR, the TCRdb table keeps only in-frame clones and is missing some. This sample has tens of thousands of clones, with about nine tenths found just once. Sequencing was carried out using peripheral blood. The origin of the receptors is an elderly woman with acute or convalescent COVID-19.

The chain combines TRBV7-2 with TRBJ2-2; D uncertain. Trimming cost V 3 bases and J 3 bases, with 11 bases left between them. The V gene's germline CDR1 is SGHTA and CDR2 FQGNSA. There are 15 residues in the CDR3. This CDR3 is CASSLRMVYTGELFF. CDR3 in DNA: TGTGCCAGCAGCTTGCGTATGGTTTACACCGGGGAGCTGTTTTTT.

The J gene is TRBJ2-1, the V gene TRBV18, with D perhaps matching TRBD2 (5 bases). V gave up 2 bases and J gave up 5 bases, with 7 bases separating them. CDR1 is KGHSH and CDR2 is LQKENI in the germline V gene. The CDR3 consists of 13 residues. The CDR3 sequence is CASSPMRDNEQFF. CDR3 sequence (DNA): TGTGCCAGCTCACCAATGCGGGACAATGAGCAGTTCTTC.

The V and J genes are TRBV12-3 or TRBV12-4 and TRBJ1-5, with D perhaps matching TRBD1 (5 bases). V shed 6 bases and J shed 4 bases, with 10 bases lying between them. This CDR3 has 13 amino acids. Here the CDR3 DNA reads TGTGCCAGCAGAGGTCAGGGAAATCAGCCCCAGCATTTT. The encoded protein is CASRGQGNQPQHF.

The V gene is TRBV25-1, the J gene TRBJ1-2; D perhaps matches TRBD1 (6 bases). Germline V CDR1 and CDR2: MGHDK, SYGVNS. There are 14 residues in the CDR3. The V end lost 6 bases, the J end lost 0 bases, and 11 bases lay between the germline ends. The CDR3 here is CASSRDKANYGYTF. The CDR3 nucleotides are TGTGCCAGCAGCCGGGACAAAGCTAACTATGGCTACACCTTC.

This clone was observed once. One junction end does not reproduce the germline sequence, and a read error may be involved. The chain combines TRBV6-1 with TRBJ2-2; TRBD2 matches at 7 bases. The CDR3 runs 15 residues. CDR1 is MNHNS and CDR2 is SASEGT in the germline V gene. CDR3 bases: TGTGCCAGCAGTGAACGACTAGCCGGCACCGGGGAACTGTTTTTT. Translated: CASSERLAGTGELFF.

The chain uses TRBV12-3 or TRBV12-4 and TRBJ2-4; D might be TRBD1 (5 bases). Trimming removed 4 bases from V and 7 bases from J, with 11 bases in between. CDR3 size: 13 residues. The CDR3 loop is CASSSQGANIQYF. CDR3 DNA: TGTGCCAGCAGTTCTCAGGGCGCGAACATTCAGTACTTC.

The CDR3 nucleotides read TGCGCCAGCAGCCGGGTGGACAGGGCCAATGGCTACACCTTC. The encoded protein is CASSRVDRANGYTF. The chain uses TRBV4-1 and TRBJ1-2; 8 nucleotides align to TRBD1. The CDR3 extends over 14 amino acids. Germline-derived CDR1 and CDR2 are MGHRA and YSYEKL. J gave up 6 bases and V 4 bases, and 7 bases lay outside the gene matches.

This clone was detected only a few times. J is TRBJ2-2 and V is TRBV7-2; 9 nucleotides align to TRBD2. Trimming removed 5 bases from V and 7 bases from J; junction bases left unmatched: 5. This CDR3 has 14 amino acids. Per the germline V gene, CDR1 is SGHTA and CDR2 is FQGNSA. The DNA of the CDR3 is TGTGCCAGCAGCATAGGACTAGCGAACGGGGAGCTGTTTTTT. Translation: CASSIGLANGELFF.

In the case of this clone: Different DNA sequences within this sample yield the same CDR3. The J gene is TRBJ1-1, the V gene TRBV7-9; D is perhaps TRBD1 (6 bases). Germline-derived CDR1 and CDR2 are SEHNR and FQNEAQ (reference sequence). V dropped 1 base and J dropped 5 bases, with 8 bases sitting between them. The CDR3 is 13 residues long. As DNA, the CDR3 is TGTGCCAGCAGCTTAGAGGGGGGGACTGAAGCTTTCTTT. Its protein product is CASSLEGGTEAFF. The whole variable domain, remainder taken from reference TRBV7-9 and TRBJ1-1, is DTGVSQNPRHKITKRGQNVTFRCDPISEHNRLYWYRQTLGQGPEFLTYFQNEAQLEKSRLLSDRFSAERPKGSFSTLEIQRTEQGDSAMYLCASSLEGGTEAFFGQGTRLTVV.

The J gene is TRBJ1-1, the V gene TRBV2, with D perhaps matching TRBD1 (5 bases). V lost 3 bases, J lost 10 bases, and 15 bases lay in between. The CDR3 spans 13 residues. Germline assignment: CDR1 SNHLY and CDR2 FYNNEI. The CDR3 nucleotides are TGTGCCAGCAGTGAGGGCCCAGGGTTAGGAGCTTTCTTT. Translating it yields CASSEGPGLGAFF.

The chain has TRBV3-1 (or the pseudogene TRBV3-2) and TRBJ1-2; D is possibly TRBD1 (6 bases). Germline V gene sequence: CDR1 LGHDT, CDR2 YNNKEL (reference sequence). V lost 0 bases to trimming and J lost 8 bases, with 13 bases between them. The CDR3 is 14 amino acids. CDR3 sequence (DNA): TGTGCCAGCAGCCAAGATGAGGGACATAACGGCTACACCTTC. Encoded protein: CASSQDEGHNGYTF.

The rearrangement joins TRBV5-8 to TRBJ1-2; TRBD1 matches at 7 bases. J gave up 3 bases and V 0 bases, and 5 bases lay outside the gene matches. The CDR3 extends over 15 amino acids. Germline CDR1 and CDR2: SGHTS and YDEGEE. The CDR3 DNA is TGTGCCAGCAGCTTGGCGAAGGGGGCATACTATGGCTACACCTTC. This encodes CASSLAKGAYYGYTF.

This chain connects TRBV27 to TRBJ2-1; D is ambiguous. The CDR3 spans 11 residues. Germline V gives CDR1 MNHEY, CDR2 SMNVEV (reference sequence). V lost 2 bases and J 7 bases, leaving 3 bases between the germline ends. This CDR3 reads CASSLPNEQFF. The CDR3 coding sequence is TGTGCCAGCAGTTTACCTAATGAGCAGTTCTTC.

The CDR3 region has the DNA TGTGCCAGCAGCCCACTGAGCTCTGGAAACACCATATATTTT. It translates to CASSPLSSGNTIYF. This sequence joins TRBV9 and TRBJ1-3, with unresolved D. The CDR3 spans 14 residues. Germline V CDR1 and CDR2: SGDLS, YYNGEE. Trimming stripped 4 bases from V and 0 bases from J, with 8 bases between.

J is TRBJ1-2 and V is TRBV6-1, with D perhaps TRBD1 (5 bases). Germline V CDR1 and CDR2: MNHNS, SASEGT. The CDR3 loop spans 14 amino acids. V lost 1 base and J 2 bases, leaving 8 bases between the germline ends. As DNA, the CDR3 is TGTGCCAGCAGTGAAGGGCCAGGGAACTATGGCTACACCTTC. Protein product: CASSEGPGNYGYTF.

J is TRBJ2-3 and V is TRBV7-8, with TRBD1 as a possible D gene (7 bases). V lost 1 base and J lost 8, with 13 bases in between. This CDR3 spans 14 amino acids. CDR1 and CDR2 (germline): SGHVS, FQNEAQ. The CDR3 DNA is TGTGCCAGCAGCTTAGTGGAGGGGGCTGGTACGCAGTATTTT. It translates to CASSLVEGAGTQYF.

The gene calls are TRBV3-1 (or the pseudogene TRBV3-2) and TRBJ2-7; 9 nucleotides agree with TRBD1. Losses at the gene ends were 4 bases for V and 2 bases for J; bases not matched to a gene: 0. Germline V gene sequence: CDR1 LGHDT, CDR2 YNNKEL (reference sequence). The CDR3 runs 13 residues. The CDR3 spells CASSRQGAYEQYF. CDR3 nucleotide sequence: TGTGCCAGCAGCCGACAGGGGGCCTACGAGCAGTACTTC.

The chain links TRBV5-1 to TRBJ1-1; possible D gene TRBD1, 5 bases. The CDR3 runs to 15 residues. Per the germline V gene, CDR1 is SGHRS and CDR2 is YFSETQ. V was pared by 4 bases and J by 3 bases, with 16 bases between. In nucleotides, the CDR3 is TGCGCCAGCAGCGTCCAGGCCTCCAGGGACACTGAAGCTTTCTTT. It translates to CASSVQASRDTEAFF.

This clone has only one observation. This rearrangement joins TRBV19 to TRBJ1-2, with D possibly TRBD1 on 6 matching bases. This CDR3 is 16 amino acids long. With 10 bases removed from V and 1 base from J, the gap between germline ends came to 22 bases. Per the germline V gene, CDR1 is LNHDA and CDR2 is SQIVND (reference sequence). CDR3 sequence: CATNPDPGALNYGYTF. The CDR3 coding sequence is TGTGCCACCAACCCGGACCCAGGGGCTCTTAACTATGGCTACACCTTC.

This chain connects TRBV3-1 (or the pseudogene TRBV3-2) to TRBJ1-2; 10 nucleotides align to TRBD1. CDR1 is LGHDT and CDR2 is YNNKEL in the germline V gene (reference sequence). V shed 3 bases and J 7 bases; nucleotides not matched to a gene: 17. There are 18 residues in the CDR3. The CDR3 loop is CASSHYNIVGQGDRGYTF. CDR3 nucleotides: TGTGCCAGCAGCCACTATAACATAGTCGGACAGGGGGATCGTGGCTACACCTTC.

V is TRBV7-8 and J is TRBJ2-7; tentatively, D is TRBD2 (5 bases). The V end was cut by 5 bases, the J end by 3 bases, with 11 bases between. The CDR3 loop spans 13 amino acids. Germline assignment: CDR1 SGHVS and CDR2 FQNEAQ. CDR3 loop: CASSLLRGYEQYF. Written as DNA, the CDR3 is TGTGCCAGCAGCCTCCTTCGGGGCTACGAGCAGTACTTC.

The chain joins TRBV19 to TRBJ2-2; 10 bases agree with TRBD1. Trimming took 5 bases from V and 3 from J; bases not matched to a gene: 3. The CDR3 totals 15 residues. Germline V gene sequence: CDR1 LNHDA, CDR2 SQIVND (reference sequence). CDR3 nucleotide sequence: TGTGCCAGTAGTCCGGGACAGGGGTACACCGGGGAGCTGTTTTTT. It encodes CASSPGQGYTGELFF.

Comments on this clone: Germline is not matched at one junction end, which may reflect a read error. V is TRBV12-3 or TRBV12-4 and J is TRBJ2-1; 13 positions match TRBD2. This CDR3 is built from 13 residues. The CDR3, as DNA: TGTGCCAGCAGTTTTCGGACTAGCGGGAGTCTAGTCTTC. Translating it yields CASSFRTSGSLVF.